The T cell receptor (beta chain) under discussion was sequenced for a study of T cell changes during pregnancy in multiple sclerosis (dated by TCRdb to between 2019 and 2020). Regarding the study in general: The study looked at changes in the T cell repertoire across pregnancy in women with multiple sclerosis.

Remarks on this clone: It lacks a known antigen. The input lacks base qualities; no much larger clone sits a single base away.

The CDR3 contains 16 residues, cysteine and phenylalanine counted. This entry keeps only the CDR3 DNA: 48 bases, framed from base 1. V trim: 3 bases; J trim: 3 bases; unmatched bases: 10. Library construction relied on the immunoSEQ multiplex PCR assay. TCRdb's version of the immuneACCESS table is confined to in-frame rearrangements and falls short of the full clone set. An unresolved V gene accounts for under half of the shortfall where checked; the remainder is of unknown origin. Within this sample are 40,000 to 60,000 clones, with 92% of them counted one time only. 0.5% of the sample goes to the ten largest clones.

The chain was built from TRBV23-1 and TRBJ2-7, and TRBD1 aligns with 8 junction nucleotides. TRBV23-1 is an ORF; its function is uncertain. This clonotype originated in a female donor with multiple sclerosis, enrolled in a pregnancy study. The sample in question was CD4+ T cells from peripheral blood mononuclear cells, obtained in the third trimester of pregnancy. This receptor carries the CDR3 CASSHPETGDGYEQYF. Read as DNA, the sequence is TGCGCCAGCAGTCACCCTGAGACAGGGGATGGCTACGAGCAGTACTTC.